This is a list of T cell receptor beta chains from one sample in a study of T-cell memory formation after mild COVID-19. Via MiXCR, TCRdb re-called the 5' RACE reads, giving one row per CDR3 protein. The repertoire has 92,000 or so distinct CDR3 sequences, roughly 16% of them found once; the top ten carry 39%. The sample taken for sequencing was PBMCs or a T cell subset sorted from them (not recorded which). The source of these receptors is a man aged 18 to 30 who had mild COVID-19 (a few samples of this study predate the infection). Cell type and time point are not known. Both conserved end residues are part of each CDR3. Each record gives: D gene, V gene, J gene, clone size, CDR3 DNA, CDR3 protein. The D gene is left open where the match is weak. The size field is filled for only some rows; it gives once, few, many or a size class.

.	TRBV5-1	TRBJ2-5	.	TGCGCCAGCAGCTTGGTCACGGAGGGCCGAGAGACCCAGTACTTC	CASSLVTEGRETQYF
.	TRBV5-1	TRBJ2-3	few	TGCGCCAGCAGGCTCTCCACAGATACGCAGTATTTT	CASRLSTDTQYF
.	TRBV5-1	TRBJ2-2	.	TGCGCCAGCAGCCCTCGTGGGGGGCCGGTCCTCGGGGAGCTGTTTTTT	CASSPRGGPVLGELFF
.	TRBV11-2	TRBJ2-1	.	TGTGCCAGCATCCAGAACTACAATGAGCAGTTCTTC	CASIQNYNEQFF
.	TRBV7-9	TRBJ2-6	few	TGTGCCAGCAGCTTAGTGGTTCACTCTGGGGCCAACGTCCTGACTTTC	CASSLVVHSGANVLTF
.	TRBV3-1	TRBJ2-1	.	TGTGCCAGCAGAACAGAGTACAATGAGCAGTTCTTC	CASRTEYNEQFF
.	TRBV6-5	TRBJ1-5	.	TGTGCCAGCAGTTACGGGGAGGATCAGCCCCAGCATTTT	CASSYGEDQPQHF
TRBD1	TRBV4-1	TRBJ2-1	.	TGCGCCAGCAGCCAAGAGGACAGGGGCGATGAGCAGTTCTTC	CASSQEDRGDEQFF
.	TRBV4-1	TRBJ2-2	few	TGCGCCAGCAGCCAACTCAGGGAGGGGGATGGGACCGGGGAGCTGTTTTTT	CASSQLREGDGTGELFF
TRBD1	TRBV11-2	TRBJ2-1	.	TGTGCCAGCAGCTTCGGGGACAGCGGCGGCGATGAGCAGTTCTTC	CASSFGDSGGDEQFF
.	TRBV29-1	TRBJ1-2	few	TGCAGCGTTCTCATGGGGGATGGCTACACCTTC	CSVLMGDGYTF
TRBD1	TRBV5-1	TRBJ2-3	many	TGCGCCAGCAGTTGGCGACAGGGCGAGGCAGATACGCAGTATTTT	CASSWRQGEADTQYF
.	TRBV7-6	TRBJ2-5	.	TGTGCCAGCAGTTCCAGTTTATCAACAGGGTTGATGGGAGAGACCCAGTACTTC	CASSSSLSTGLMGETQYF
.	TRBV10-3	TRBJ2-7	few	TGTGCCATCACGAGTGGCAGGGGGGCCGACGAGCAGTACTTC	CAITSGRGADEQYF
.	TRBV18	TRBJ2-1	few	TGTGCCAGCTCACCACCGCCTGAGGATGAGCAGTTCTTC	CASSPPPEDEQFF
.	TRBV9	TRBJ2-3	.	TGTGCCAGCAGCTCGTCGGGGGATACGCAGTATTTT	CASSSSGDTQYF
.	TRBV6-1	TRBJ1-5	few	TGTGCCAGCAGTGAATGGACAGCGTACAATCAGCCCCAGCATTTT	CASSEWTAYNQPQHF
.	TRBV6-6	TRBJ1-3	.	TGTGCCAGCAGGTGGAGCCTACAGCCTGGAAACACCATATATTTT	CASRWSLQPGNTIYF
.	TRBV6-5	TRBJ2-3	.	TGTGCCACCTCACAGCAGATCCGAAACACAGATACGCAGTATTTT	CATSQQIRNTDTQYF
TRBD1	TRBV12-3/TRBV12-4	TRBJ2-5	few	TGTGCCAGCAGCTTCACCGGGACCCCAGGGGGAGAGACCCAGTACTTC	CASSFTGTPGGETQYF
TRBD2	TRBV5-1	TRBJ2-1	.	TGCGCCAGCAGCCTGCGGGGGGACCACTACAATGAGCAGTTCTTC	CASSLRGDHYNEQFF
TRBD1	TRBV20-1	TRBJ1-2	few	TGCAGTGCTAGACGACAGGGGGCCTGGTATGGCTACACCTTC	CSARRQGAWYGYTF
TRBD2	TRBV7-8	TRBJ2-1	many	TGTGCCAGCAGCTTAGCGCTACTAGCGGGGGAGTTGCAGTTCTTC	CASSLALLAGELQFF
.	TRBV21-1	TRBJ2-3	.	TGTGCCATACGAAGGCGGGACAGGGGAGGTGGCACAGATACGCAGTATTTT	CAIRRRDRGGGTDTQYF
.	TRBV11-2	TRBJ2-1	.	TGTGCCAGCAGCTTAACTAGCACGCACAATGAGCAGTTCTTC	CASSLTSTHNEQFF
.	TRBV10-3	TRBJ2-7	.	TGTGCCATCAGTGAGTCGAGGTATCGCGAGCAGTACTTC	CAISESRYREQYF